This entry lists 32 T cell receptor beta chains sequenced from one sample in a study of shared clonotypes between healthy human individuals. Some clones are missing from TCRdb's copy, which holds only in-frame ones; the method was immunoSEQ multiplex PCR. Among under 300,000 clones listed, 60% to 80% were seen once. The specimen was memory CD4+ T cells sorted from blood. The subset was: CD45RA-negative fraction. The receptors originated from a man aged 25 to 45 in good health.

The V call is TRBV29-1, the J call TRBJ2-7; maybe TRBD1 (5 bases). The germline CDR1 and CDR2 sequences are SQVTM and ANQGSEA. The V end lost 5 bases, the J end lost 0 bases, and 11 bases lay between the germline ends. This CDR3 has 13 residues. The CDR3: CSVQTVTSYEQYF. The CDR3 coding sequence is TGCAGCGTTCAGACAGTTACCTCCTACGAGCAGTACTTC.

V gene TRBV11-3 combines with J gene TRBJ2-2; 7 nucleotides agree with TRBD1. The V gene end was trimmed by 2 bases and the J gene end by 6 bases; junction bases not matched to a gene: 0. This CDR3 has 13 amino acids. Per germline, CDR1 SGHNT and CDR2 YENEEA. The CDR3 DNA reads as TGTGCCAGCAGCTTAACAGGGGCCGGGGAGCTGTTTTTT. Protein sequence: CASSLTGAGELFF.

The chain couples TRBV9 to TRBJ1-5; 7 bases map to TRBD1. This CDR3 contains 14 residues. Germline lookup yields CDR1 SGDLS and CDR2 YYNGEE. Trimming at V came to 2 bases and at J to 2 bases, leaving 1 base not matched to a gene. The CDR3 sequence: CASSVGTGNQPQHF. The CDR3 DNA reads TGTGCCAGCAGCGTCGGGACAGGCAATCAGCCCCAGCATTTT.

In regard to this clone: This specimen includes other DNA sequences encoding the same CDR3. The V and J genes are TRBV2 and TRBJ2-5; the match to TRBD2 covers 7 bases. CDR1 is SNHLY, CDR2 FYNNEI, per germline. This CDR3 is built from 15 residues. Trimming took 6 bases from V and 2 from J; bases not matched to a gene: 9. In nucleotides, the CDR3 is TGTGCCAGCAGCGCCGGCCTAGCGGAACAAGAGACCCAGTACTTC. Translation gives CASSAGLAEQETQYF.

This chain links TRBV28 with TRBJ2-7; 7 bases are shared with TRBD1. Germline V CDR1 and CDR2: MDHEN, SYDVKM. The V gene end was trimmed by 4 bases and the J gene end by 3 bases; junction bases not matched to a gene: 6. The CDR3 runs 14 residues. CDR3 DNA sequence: TGTGCCAGCAGTTACAGGGGTCGAAACTACGAGCAGTACTTC. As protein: CASSYRGRNYEQYF.

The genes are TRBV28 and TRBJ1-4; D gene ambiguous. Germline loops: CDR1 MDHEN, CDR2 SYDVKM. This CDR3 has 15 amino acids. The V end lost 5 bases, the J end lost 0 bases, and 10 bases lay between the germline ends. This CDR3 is CASSTGVTTNEKLFF. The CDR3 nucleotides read TGTGCCAGCAGTACCGGAGTTACAACTAATGAAAAACTGTTTTTT.

This CDR3 reads CASWELGGYTF. DNA for the CDR3: TGTGCCAGCTGGGAACTGGGTGGCTACACCTTC. This chain joins TRBV25-1 and TRBJ1-2; no definite D call. From germline, CDR1 is MGHDK and CDR2 SYGVNS. The CDR3 sequence is 11 residues long. V was pared by 8 bases and J by 7 bases, with 11 bases between.

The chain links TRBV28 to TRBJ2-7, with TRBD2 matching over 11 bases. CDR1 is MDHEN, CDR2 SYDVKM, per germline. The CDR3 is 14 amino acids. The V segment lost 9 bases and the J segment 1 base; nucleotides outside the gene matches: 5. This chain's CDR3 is CASRLAGSSYEQYF. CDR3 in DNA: TGTGCCAGTAGACTAGCGGGATCTTCCTACGAGCAGTACTTC.

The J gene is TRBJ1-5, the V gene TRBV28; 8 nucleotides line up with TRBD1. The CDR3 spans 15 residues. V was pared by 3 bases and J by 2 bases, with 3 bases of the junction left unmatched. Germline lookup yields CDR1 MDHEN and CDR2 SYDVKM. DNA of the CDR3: TGTGCCAGCAGTTTCCAGGGGGCTGGCAATCAGCCCCAGCATTTT. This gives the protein CASSFQGAGNQPQHF.

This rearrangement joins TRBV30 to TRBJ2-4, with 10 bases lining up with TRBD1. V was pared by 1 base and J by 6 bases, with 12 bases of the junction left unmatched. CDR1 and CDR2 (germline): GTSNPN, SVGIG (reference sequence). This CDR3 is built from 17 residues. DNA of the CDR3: TGTGCCTGGAGTGGATGGACAGGGGGTTCCGGCGGAAACATTCAGTACTTC. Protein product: CAWSGWTGGSGGNIQYF.

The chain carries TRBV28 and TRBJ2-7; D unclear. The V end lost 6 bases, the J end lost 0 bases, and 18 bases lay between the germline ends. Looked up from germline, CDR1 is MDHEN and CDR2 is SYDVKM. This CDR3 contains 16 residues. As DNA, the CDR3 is TGTGCCAGCAGGTCTCTTGGACGTTTAAACTCCTACGAGCAGTACTTC. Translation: CASRSLGRLNSYEQYF. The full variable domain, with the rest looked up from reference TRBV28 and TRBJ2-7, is DVKVTQSSRYLVKRTGEKVFLECVQDMDHENMFWYRQDPGLGLRLIYFSYDVKMKEKGDIPEGYSVSREKKERFSLILESASTNQTSMYLCASRSLGRLNSYEQYFGPGTRLTVT.

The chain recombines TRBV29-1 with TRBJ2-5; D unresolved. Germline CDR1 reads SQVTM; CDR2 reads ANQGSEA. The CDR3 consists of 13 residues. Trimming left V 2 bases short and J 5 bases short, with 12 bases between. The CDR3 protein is CSVEIIAGETQYF. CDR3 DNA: TGCAGCGTTGAAATTATAGCAGGCGAGACCCAGTACTTC.

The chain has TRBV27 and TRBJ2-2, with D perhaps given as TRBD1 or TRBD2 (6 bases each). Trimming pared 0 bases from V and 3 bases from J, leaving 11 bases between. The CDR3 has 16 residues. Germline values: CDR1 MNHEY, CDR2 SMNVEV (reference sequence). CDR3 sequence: CASSLSGGQYTGELFF. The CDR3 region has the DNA TGTGCCAGCAGTTTATCTGGGGGGCAGTACACCGGGGAGCTGTTTTTT.

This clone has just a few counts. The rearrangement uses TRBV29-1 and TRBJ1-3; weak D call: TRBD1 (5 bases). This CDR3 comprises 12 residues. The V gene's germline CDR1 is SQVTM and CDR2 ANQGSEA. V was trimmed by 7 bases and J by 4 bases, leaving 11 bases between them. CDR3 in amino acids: CSGRDPGNTIYF. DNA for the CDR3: TGCAGCGGCCGGGACCCCGGAAACACCATATATTTT.

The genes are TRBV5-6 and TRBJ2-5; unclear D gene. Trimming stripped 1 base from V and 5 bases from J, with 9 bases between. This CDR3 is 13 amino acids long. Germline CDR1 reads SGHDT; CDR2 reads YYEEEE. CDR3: CASSLSPWETQYF. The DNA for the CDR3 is TGTGCCAGCAGCTTGTCCCCGTGGGAGACCCAGTACTTC.

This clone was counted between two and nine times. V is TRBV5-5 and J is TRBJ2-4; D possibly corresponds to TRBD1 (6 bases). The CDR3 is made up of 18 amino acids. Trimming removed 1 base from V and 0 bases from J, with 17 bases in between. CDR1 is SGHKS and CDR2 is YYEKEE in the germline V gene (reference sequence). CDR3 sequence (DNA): TGTGCCAGCAGCTTGACAGGGATCGGGAACCTAGCCAAAAACATTCAGTACTTC. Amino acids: CASSLTGIGNLAKNIQYF.

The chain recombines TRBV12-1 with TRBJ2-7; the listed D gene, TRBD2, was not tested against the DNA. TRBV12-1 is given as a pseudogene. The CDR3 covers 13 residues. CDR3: CASSFRREKEQYF. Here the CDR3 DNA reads TGTGCCAGCAGCTTCAGGAGGGAGAAAGAGCAGTACTTC.

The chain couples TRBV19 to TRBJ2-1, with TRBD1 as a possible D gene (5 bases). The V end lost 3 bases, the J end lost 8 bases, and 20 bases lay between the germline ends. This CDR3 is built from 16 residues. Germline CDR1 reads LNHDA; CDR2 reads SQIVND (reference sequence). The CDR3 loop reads CASSIYPGTGQHEQFF. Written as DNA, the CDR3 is TGTGCCAGTAGTATCTATCCCGGTACAGGACAACATGAGCAGTTCTTC.

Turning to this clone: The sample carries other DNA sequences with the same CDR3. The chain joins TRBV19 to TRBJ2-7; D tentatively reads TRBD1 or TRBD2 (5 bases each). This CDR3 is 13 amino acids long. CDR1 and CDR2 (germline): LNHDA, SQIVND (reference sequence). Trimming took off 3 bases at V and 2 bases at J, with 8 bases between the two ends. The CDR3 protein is CASSIRGPYEQYF. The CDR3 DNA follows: TGTGCCAGTAGTATTCGGGGACCCTACGAGCAGTACTTC. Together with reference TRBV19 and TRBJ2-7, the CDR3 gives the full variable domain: DGGITQSPKYLFRKEGQNVTLSCEQNLNHDAMYWYRQDPGQGLRLIYYSQIVNDFQKGDIAEGYSVSREKKESFPLTVTSAQKNPTAFYLCASSIRGPYEQYFGPGTRLTVT.

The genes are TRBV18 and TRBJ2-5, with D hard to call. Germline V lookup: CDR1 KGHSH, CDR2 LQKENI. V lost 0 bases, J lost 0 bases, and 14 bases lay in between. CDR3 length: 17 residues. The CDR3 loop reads CASSPPESRLYQETQYF. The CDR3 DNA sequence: TGTGCCAGCTCACCACCGGAGTCTAGGCTGTACCAAGAGACCCAGTACTTC.

CDR3: CASSPRVAGNTGELFF. The CDR3 DNA sequence: TGCGCCAGCAGCCCCAGGGTCGCGGGGAACACCGGGGAGCTGTTTTTT. The V call is TRBV5-1, the J call TRBJ2-2, with D perhaps TRBD1 or TRBD2 (5 bases each). The V and J ends lost 4 bases and 1 base respectively, with 14 bases between them. The length of the CDR3 is 16 residues. Germline CDR1 reads SGHRS; CDR2 reads YFSETQ.

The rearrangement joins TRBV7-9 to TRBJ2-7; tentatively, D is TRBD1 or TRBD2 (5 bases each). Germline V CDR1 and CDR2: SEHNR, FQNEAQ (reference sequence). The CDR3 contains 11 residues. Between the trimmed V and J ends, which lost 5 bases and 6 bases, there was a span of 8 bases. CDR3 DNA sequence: TGTGCCAGCAGCGGGGGTGGCGAGCAGTACTTC. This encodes CASSGGGEQYF.

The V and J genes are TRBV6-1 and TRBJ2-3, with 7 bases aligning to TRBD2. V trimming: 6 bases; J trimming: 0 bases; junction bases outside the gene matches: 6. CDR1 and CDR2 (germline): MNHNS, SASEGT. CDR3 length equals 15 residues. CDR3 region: CASRRLALSTDTQYF. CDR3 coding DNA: TGTGCCAGCAGAAGACTAGCCCTCAGCACAGATACGCAGTATTTT.

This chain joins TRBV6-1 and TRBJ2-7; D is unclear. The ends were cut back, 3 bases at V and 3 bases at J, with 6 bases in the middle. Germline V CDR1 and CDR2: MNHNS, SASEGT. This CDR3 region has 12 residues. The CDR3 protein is CASSEWGYEQYF. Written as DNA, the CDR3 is TGTGCCAGCAGTGAGTGGGGCTACGAGCAGTACTTC.

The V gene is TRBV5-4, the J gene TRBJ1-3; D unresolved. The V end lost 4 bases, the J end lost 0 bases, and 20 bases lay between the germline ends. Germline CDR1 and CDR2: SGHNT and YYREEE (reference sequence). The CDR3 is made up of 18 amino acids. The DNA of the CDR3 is TGTGCCAGCAGCGTGATGATTAGCAGGTCCTACTCTGGAAACACCATATATTTT. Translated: CASSVMISRSYSGNTIYF.

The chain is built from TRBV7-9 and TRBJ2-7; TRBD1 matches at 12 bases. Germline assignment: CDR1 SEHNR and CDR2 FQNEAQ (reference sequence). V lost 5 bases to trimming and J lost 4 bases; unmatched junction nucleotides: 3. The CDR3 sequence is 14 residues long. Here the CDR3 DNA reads TGTGCCAGCAGCCCGGGACAGGGGGCTTACGAGCAGTACTTC. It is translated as CASSPGQGAYEQYF.

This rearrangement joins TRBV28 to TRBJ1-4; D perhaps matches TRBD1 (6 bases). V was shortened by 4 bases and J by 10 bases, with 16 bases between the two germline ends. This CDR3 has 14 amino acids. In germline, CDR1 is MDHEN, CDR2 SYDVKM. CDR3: CASSSWGRGVKLFF. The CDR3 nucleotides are TGTGCCAGCAGTTCTTGGGGGCGGGGAGTAAAACTGTTTTTT.

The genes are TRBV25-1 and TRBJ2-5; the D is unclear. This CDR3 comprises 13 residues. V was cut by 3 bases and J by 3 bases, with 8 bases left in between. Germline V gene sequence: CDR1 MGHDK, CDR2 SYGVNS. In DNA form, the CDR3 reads TGTGCCAGCAGTGACGCCGTCGAAGAGACCCAGTACTTC. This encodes CASSDAVEETQYF. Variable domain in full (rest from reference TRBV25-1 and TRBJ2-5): EADIYQTPRYLVIGTGKKITLECSQTMGHDKMYWYQQDPGMELHLIHYSYGVNSTEKGDLSSESTVSRIRTEHFPLTLESARPSHTSQYLCASSDAVEETQYFGPGTRLLVL.

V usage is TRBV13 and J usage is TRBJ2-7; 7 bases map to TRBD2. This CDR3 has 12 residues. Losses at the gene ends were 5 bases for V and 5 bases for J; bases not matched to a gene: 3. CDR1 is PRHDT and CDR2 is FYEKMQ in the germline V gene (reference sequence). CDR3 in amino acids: CASSVLANEQYF. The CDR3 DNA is TGTGCCAGCAGCGTACTAGCGAACGAGCAGTACTTC.

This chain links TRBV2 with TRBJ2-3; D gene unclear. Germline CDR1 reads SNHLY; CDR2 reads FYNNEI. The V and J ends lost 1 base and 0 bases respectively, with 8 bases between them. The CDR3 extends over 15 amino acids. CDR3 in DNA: TGTGCCAGCAGTGAAGATCTGTGGAGCACAGATACGCAGTATTTT. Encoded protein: CASSEDLWSTDTQYF.

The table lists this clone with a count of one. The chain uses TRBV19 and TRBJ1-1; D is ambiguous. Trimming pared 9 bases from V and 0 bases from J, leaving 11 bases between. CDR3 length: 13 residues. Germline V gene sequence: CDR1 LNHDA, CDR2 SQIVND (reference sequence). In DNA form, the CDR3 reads TGTGCCAGCCAAGACTACATGAACACTGAAGCTTTCTTT. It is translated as CASQDYMNTEAFF.

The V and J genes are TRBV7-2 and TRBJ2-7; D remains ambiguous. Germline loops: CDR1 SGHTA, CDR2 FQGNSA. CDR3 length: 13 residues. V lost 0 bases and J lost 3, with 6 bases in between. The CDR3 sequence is CASSLAPDYEQYF. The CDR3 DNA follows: TGTGCCAGCAGCTTAGCTCCAGACTACGAGCAGTACTTC.